Listed below are T cell receptor beta chains from one sample, sequenced in a study of cytomegalovirus exposure and HLA in healthy donors. The repertoire was sequenced with immunoSEQ multiplex PCR; TCRdb's copy has only in-frame clones and lacks some. The sample shows 200,000 to 250,000 clones, roughly 91% of them seen only once. The sample consisted of PBMCs. The origin of the receptors is a woman in her late teens or twenties in good health and CMV-seropositive. CDR3s include the opening cysteine and the closing phenylalanine or tryptophan. D genes are given only for firm matches. Only some rows state a clone size, as once, few, many or a class for expanded clones.

-	TRBV5-1	-	TRBJ1-2	CASSFTSGVGYTF	TGCGCCAGCAGCTTCACCTCAGGGGTCGGCTACACCTTC
TRBD2	TRBV5-1	once	TRBJ2-5	CASSLRGAGGRAQETQYF	TGCGCCAGCAGCTTAAGAGGGGCCGGCGGGAGGGCCCAAGAGACCCAGTACTTC
-	TRBV27	-	TRBJ1-4	CASSLNRALEKLFF	TGTGCCAGCAGTTTAAACAGGGCATTAGAAAAACTGTTTTTT
-	TRBV27	-	TRBJ2-4	CASSLRSSKNIQYF	TGTGCCAGCAGTTTGAGGTCCTCCAAAAACATTCAGTACTTC
TRBD2	TRBV5-6	-	TRBJ2-1	CASSQGLAVSSYNEQFF	TGTGCCAGCAGCCAGGGACTAGCGGTTAGCTCCTACAATGAGCAGTTCTTC
TRBD1	TRBV5-4	once	TRBJ1-1	CASSGGQGNTEAFF	TGTGCCAGCAGCGGCGGACAGGGGAACACTGAAGCTTTCTTT
TRBD1	TRBV28	-	TRBJ2-1	CASSRQGVGNEQFF	TGTGCCAGCAGTCGACAGGGGGTGGGCAATGAGCAGTTCTTC
-	TRBV7-9	-	TRBJ1-2	CASSLVGGGYYGYTF	TGTGCCAGCAGCTTAGTAGGCGGCGGATACTATGGCTACACCTTC
-	TRBV11-2	-	TRBJ2-7	CASSLTGVEQYF	TGTGCCAGCAGCTTAACCGGGGTCGAGCAGTACTTC
-	TRBV27	-	TRBJ1-1	CASSRGMNTEAFF	TGTGCCAGCAGTAGGGGCATGAACACTGAAGCTTTCTTT
TRBD1	TRBV6-5	few	TRBJ1-2	CASSYSRARGYGYTF	TGTGCCAGCAGTTACTCTCGGGCCAGGGGGTATGGCTACACCTTC
TRBD1	TRBV2	-	TRBJ1-4	CASSDRGLANEKLFF	TGTGCCAGCAGTGACAGGGGGCTTGCTAATGAAAAACTGTTTTTT
TRBD2	TRBV27	-	TRBJ2-1	CASSLHLVRASGRVGNEQFF	TGTGCCAGCAGTTTACATTTGGTCCGGGCTAGCGGGAGGGTAGGCAATGAGCAGTTCTTC
TRBD1	TRBV5-1	-	TRBJ1-2	CASSYTGDNGYTF	TGCGCCAGCAGCTATACAGGGGATAACGGCTACACCTTC
TRBD1	TRBV27	-	TRBJ1-2	CASSNRGSDGYTF	TGTGCCAGCAGCAACAGGGGCTCCGATGGCTACACCTTC
-	TRBV30	-	TRBJ2-1	CAWRRGGRVWDNEQFF	TGTGCCTGGAGGAGAGGGGGGAGGGTTTGGGACAATGAGCAGTTCTTC
TRBD1	TRBV30	-	TRBJ2-7	CAGQGMVAEQYF	TGTGCCGGACAGGGTATGGTCGCTGAGCAGTACTTC
TRBD1	TRBV28	-	TRBJ1-2	CASSPRQGKGGYTF	TGTGCCAGCAGTCCAAGACAGGGGAAGGGCGGCTACACCTTC
-	TRBV19	-	TRBJ2-3	CASRNPRDTQYF	TGTGCCAGTAGGAACCCCAGAGATACGCAGTATTTT
TRBD1	TRBV5-1	few	TRBJ2-7	CASSEQGAVYEQYF	TGCGCCAGCAGCGAACAGGGGGCTGTCTACGAGCAGTACTTC
-	TRBV4-1	-	TRBJ1-1	CASSPDPGRGTEAFF	TGCGCCAGCAGCCCCGACCCAGGGAGGGGCACTGAAGCTTTCTTT
TRBD1	TRBV2	few	TRBJ1-2	CASAGGTGGDGYTF	TGTGCCAGCGCGGGAGGGACAGGGGGTGATGGCTACACCTTC
TRBD2	TRBV10-1	-	TRBJ2-7	CASGRLAGGEQYF	TGCGCCAGTGGGCGACTAGCGGGAGGCGAGCAGTACTTC
TRBD1	TRBV7-2	-	TRBJ1-2	CASSLRTGDGGYTF	TGTGCCAGCAGCTTACGGACAGGGGACGGCGGCTACACCTTC
-	TRBV5-1	-	TRBJ1-2	CASSLGHDYGYTF	TGCGCCAGCAGCTTAGGACATGACTATGGCTACACCTTC
-	TRBV27	-	TRBJ1-4	CASSLQGAREKLFF	TGTGCCAGCAGTTTGCAAGGGGCACGGGAAAAACTGTTTTTT
-	TRBV27	-	TRBJ2-3	CASSLLKSTGVGVGTDTQYF	TGTGCCAGCAGTTTATTGAAGAGCACGGGAGTGGGGGTTGGCACAGATACGCAGTATTTT
-	TRBV7-2	-	TRBJ1-2	CASSFSSTSRYGYTF	TGTGCCAGCAGCTTCAGTAGCACCTCGCGCTATGGCTACACCTTC
TRBD1	TRBV28	-	TRBJ1-2	CASSFPGTGGDGGYTF	TGTGCCAGCAGTTTTCCCGGGACAGGGGGCGATGGTGGCTACACCTTC
-	TRBV23-1	-	TRBJ2-1	CASSQGETEGEQFF	TGCGCCAGCAGTCAAGGGGAGACTGAGGGTGAGCAGTTCTTC
-	TRBV4-1	-	TRBJ2-3	CASSQFLSSTDTQYF	TGCGCCAGCAGCCAATTCCTTTCTAGCACAGATACGCAGTATTTT
-	TRBV4-1	-	TRBJ2-5	CASSQDHSGHQETQYF	TGCGCCAGCAGCCAAGATCATAGCGGACACCAAGAGACCCAGTACTTC
-	TRBV6-5	-	TRBJ1-1	CASNGGGTEAFF	TGTGCCAGCAACGGCGGGGGGACTGAAGCTTTCTTT
-	TRBV30	few	TRBJ2-5	CAWGSGQETQYF	TGTGCCTGGGGTAGCGGCCAAGAGACCCAGTACTTC
-	TRBV11-2	-	TRBJ2-1	CASRSTFPEQFF	TGTGCCAGCAGGTCCACATTTCCTGAGCAGTTCTTC
TRBD1	TRBV5-4	-	TRBJ1-3	CASRGGQADTIYF	TGTGCCAGCAGGGGGGGACAGGCGGACACCATATATTTT
-	TRBV2	-	TRBJ1-1	CASSAEALTGSTEAFF	TGTGCCAGCAGTGCCGAAGCCCTAACAGGAAGCACTGAAGCTTTCTTT
TRBD2	TRBV18	-	TRBJ2-1	CASSPRASGISDEQFF	TGTGCCAGCTCACCAAGAGCTAGCGGGATTTCCGATGAGCAGTTCTTC
-	TRBV15	-	TRBJ1-1	CATSSRRSDTEAFF	TGTGCCACCAGCTCCCGTCGCAGCGACACTGAAGCTTTCTTT
TRBD1	TRBV19	-	TRBJ1-2	CASSALGQLLYGYTF	TGTGCCAGTAGTGCGCTGGGACAGCTTCTCTATGGCTACACCTTC
-	TRBV10-3	-	TRBJ1-2	CAVGAGVQSLYGYTF	TGTGCCGTGGGGGCAGGGGTACAGAGCCTCTATGGCTACACCTTC